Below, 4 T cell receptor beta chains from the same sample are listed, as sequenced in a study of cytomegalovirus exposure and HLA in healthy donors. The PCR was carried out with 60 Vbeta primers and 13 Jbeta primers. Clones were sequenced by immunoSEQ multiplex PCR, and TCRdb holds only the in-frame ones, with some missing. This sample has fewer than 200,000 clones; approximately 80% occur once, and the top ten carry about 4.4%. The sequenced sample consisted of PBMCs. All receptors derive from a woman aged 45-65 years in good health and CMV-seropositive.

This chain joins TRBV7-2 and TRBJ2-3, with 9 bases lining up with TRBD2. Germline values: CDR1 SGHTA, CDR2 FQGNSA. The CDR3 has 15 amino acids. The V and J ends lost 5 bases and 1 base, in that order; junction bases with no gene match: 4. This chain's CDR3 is CASSRERGGTDTQYF. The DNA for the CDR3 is TGTGCCAGCAGCCGCGAGCGGGGGGGCACAGATACGCAGTATTTT. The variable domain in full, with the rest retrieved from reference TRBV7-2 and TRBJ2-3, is GAGVSQSPSNKVTEKGKDVELRCDPISGHTALYWYRQSLGQGLEFLIYFQGNSAPDKSGLPSDRFSAERTGGSVSTLTIQRTQQEDSAVYLCASSRERGGTDTQYFGPGTRLTVL.

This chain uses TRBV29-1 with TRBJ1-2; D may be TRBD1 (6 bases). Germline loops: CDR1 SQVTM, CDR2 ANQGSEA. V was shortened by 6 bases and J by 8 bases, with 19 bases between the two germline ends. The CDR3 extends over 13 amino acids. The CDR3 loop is CSVGTSPLGGYTF. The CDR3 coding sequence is TGCAGCGTAGGGACATCTCCCCTGGGGGGCTACACCTTC.

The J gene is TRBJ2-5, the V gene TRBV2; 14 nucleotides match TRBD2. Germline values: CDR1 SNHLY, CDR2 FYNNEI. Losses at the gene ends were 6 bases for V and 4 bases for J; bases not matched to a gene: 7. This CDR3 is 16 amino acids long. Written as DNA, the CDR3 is TGTGCCAGCAGCGCCTCCGGACTAGCGGGGGGAGAGACCCAGTACTTC. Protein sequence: CASSASGLAGGETQYF. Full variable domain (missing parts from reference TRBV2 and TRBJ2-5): EPEVTQTPSHQVTQMGQEVILRCVPISNHLYFYWYRQILGQKVEFLVSFYNNEISEKSEIFDDQFSVERPDGSNFTLKIRSTKLEDSAMYFCASSASGLAGGETQYFGPGTRLLVL.

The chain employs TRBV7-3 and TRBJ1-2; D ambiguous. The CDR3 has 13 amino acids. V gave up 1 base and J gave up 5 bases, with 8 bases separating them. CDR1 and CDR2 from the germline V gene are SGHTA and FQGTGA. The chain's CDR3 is CASSLSPGYGYTF. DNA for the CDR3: TGTGCCAGCAGCTTAAGTCCGGGGTATGGCTACACCTTC.